Included here is one TCR beta chain sequence, with context. Clones were read by immunoSEQ multiplex PCR, and TCRdb kept only the in-frame ones, dropping some. The table records over 200,000 clones, about 90% of them present only once. These data originate in a study of cytomegalovirus exposure and HLA in healthy donors. The germline V gene has CDR1 SQVTM and CDR2 ANQGSEA. The CDR3 is 17 residues long. Deletions cut 0 bases from V and 2 bases from J, with 19 bases between. This chain links TRBV29-1 with TRBJ2-5; D remains unclear. Sequencing was done on a sample of PBMCs. The receptor's source is a woman in her 30s in good health and CMV-seronegative. CDR3 coding DNA: TGCAGCGTTGAAGACGTACCCCAGAACAGAGATCAAGAGACCCAGTACTTC. Translation gives CSVEDVPQNRDQETQYF.